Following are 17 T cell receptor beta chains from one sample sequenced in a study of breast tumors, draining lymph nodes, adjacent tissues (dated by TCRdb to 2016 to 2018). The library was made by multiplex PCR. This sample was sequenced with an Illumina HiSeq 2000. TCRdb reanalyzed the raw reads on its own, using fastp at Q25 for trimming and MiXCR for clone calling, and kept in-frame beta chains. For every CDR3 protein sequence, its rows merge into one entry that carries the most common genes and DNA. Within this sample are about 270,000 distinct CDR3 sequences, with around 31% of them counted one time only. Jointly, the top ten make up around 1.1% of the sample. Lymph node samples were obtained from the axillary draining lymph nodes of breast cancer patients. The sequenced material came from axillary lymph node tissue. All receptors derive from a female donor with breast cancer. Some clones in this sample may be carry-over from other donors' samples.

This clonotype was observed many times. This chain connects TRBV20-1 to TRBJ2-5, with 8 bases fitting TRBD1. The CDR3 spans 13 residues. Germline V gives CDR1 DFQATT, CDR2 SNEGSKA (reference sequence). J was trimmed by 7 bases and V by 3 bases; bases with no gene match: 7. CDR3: CSARSTGAGTQYF. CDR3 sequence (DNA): TGCAGTGCTAGGTCGACAGGGGCTGGGACCCAGTACTTC.

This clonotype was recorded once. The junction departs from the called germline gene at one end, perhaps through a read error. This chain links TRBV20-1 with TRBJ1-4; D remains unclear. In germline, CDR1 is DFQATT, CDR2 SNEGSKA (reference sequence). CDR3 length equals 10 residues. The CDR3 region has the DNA TGCAGTGCGGGAGATGAGAAACTGTTTTTT. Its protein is CSAGDEKLFF.

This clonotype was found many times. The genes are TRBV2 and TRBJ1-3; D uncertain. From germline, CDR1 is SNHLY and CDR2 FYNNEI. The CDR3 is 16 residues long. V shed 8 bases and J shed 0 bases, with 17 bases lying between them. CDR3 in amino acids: CASFHPSHLSGNTIYF. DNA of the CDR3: TGTGCCAGCTTTCACCCGTCACATCTCTCTGGAAACACCATATATTTT.

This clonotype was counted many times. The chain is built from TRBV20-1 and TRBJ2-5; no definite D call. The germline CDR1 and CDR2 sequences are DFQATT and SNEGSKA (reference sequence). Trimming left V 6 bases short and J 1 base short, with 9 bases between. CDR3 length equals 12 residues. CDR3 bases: TGCAGTGCCAGAAGCGCCCAAGAGACCCAGTACTTC. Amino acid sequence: CSARSAQETQYF.

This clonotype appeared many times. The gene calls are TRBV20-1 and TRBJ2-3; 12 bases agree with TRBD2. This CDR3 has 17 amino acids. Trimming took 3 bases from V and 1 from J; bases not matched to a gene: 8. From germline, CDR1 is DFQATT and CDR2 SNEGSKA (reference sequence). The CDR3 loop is CSASRLAGGPGTDTQYF. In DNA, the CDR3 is TGCAGTGCTAGTCGGCTAGCGGGAGGGCCGGGCACAGATACGCAGTATTTT.

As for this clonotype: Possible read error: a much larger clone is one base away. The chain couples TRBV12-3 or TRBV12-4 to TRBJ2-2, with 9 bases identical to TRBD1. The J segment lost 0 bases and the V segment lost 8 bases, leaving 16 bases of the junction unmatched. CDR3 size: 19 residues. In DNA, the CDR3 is TGTGCCAGCGGCCCCAGGACAGGGGACCCACATTCGAACACCGGGGAGCTGTTTTTT. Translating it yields CASGPRTGDPHSNTGELFF.

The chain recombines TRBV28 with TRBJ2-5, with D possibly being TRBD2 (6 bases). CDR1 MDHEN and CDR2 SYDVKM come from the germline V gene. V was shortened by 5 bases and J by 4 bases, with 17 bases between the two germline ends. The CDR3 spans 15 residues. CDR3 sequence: CASSQTGEKRETQYF. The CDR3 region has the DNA TGTGCCAGCAGTCAAACGGGAGAAAAAAGAGAGACCCAGTACTTC.

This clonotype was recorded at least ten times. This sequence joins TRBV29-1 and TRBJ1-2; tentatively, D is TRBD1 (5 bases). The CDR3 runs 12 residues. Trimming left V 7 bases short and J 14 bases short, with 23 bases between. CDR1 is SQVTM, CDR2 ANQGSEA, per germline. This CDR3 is CSAGDRWGVKTF. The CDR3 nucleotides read TGCAGCGCCGGGGATCGTTGGGGGGTTAAGACCTTC.

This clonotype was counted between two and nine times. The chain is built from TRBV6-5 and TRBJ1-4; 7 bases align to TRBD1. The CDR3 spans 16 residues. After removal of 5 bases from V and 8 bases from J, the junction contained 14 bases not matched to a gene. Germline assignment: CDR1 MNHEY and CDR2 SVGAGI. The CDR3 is CASSNPRAGGFEKLFF. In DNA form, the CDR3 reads TGTGCCAGCAGTAACCCCCGGGCAGGGGGTTTCGAAAAACTGTTTTTT.

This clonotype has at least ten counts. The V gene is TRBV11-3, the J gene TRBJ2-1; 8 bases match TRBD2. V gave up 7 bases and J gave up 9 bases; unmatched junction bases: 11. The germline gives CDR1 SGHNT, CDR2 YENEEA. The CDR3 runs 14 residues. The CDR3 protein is CASTPRGRKSEQFF. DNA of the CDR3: TGTGCCAGCACCCCCCGCGGGAGGAAGAGTGAGCAGTTCTTC.

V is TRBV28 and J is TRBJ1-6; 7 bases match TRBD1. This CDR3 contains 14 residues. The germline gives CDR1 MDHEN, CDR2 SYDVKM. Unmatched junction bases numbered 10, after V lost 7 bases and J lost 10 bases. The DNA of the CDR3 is TGTGCCAGCATTATGACAGGGTTTAACTCACCCCTCCACTTT. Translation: CASIMTGFNSPLHF.

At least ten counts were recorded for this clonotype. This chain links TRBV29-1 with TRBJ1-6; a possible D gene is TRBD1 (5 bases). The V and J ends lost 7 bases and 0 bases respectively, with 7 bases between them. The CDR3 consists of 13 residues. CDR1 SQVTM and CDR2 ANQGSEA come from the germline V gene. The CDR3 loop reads CSARDSYNSPLHF. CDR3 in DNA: TGCAGCGCCAGGGACTCCTATAATTCACCCCTCCACTTT.

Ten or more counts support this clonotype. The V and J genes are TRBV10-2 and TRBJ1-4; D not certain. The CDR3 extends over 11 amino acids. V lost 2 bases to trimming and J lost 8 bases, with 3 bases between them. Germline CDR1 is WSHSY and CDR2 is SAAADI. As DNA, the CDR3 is TGCGCCAGCAGTGAGGGCGAAAAACTGTTTTTT. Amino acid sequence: CASSEGEKLFF.

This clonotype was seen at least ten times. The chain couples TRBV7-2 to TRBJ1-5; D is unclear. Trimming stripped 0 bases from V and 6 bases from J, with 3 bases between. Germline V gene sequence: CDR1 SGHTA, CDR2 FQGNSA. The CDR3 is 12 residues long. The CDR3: CASSLASQPQHF. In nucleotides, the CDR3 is TGTGCCAGCAGCTTAGCCAGTCAGCCCCAGCATTTT.

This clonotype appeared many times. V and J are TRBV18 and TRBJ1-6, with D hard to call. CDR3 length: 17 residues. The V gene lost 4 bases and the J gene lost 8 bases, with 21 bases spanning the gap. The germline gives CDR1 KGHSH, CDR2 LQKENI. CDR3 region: CASSQRRSDVYDSPLHF. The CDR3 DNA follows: TGTGCCAGCTCACAGCGACGCTCGGACGTCTACGATTCACCCCTCCACTTT.

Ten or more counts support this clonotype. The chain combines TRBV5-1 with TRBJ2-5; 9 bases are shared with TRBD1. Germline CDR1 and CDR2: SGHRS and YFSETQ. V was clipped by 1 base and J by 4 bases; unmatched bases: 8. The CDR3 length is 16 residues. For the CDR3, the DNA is TGCGCCAGCAGCTTGTATGGGACAGGGCAGCGAGAGACCCAGTACTTC. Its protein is CASSLYGTGQRETQYF.

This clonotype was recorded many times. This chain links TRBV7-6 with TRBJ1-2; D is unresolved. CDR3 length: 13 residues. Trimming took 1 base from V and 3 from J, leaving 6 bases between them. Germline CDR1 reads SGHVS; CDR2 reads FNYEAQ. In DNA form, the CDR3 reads TGTGCCAGCAGCTTAGGGGGTTACTATGGCTACACCTTC. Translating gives CASSLGGYYGYTF.